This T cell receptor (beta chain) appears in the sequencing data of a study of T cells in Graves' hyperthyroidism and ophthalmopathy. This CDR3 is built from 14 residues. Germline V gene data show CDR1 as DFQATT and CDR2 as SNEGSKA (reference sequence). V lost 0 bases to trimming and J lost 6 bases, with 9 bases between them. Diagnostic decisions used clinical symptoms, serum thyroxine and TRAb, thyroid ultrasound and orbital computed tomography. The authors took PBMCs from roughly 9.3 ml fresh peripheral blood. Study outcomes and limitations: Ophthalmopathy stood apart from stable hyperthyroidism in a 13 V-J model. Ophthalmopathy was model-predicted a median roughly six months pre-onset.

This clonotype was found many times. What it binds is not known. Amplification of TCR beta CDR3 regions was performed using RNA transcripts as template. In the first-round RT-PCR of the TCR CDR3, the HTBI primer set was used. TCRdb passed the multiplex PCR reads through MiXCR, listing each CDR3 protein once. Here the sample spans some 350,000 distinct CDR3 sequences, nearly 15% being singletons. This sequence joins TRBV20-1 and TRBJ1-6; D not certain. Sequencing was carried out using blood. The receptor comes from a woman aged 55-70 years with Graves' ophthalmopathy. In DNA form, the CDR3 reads TGCAGTGCTAGAGAAGGCAGGATTAATTCACCCCTCCACTTT. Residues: CSAREGRINSPLHF.